One and the same sample provided the 20 T cell receptor beta chains below, sequenced in a study of cytomegalovirus exposure and HLA in healthy donors. This PCR relied on a set of 60 Vbeta primers and 13 Jbeta primers. The assay was immunoSEQ multiplex PCR, and TCRdb's table has in-frame clones only and misses some. The sample has 150,000 to 200,000 clones, about 82% seen once; the top ten hold about 7.7%. The specimen was PBMCs. The source is a woman aged 25 to 39 in good health and CMV-seropositive.

This sequence joins TRBV9 and TRBJ2-3, with TRBD2 identical over 9 bases. CDR3 length: 17 residues. Germline CDR1 SGDLS, CDR2 YYNGEE. V shed 6 bases and J 5 bases; nucleotides not matched to a gene: 16. DNA of the CDR3: TGTGCCAGCACCAAGGGCGGGGGGGCGGGATTGATAGATACGCAGTATTTT. This translates into CASTKGGGAGLIDTQYF. Combining the CDR3 with reference TRBV9 and TRBJ2-3 gives the whole variable domain DSGVTQTPKHLITATGQRVTLRCSPRSGDLSVYWYQQSLDQGLQFLIQYYNGEERAKGNILERFSAQQFPDLHSELNLSSLELGDSALYFCASTKGGGAGLIDTQYFGPGTRLTVL.

This chain uses TRBV11-2 with TRBJ2-2; 9 bases align to TRBD1. V shed 5 bases, J shed 6 bases, and the junction held 7 bases outside the gene matches. The CDR3 is 15 amino acids. Germline values: CDR1 SGHAT, CDR2 FQNNGV. The CDR3 DNA is TGTGCCAGCAGCCTCTGGACAGGGGAGTCCGGGGAGCTGTTTTTT. Protein sequence: CASSLWTGESGELFF.

The chain combines TRBV5-8 with TRBJ1-1; D perhaps matches TRBD1 (5 bases). The CDR3 sequence is 14 residues long. Trimming took off 1 base at V and 1 base at J, with 8 bases between the two ends. Germline loops: CDR1 SGHTS, CDR2 YDEGEE. The CDR3 nucleotides read TGTGCCAGCAGCTTGAGGGGAGGGAACACTGAAGCTTTCTTT. The encoded protein is CASSLRGGNTEAFF. The complete variable domain, with remaining parts taken from reference TRBV5-8 and TRBJ1-1, reads EAGVTQSPTHLIKTRGQQATLRCSPISGHTSVYWYQQALGLGLQFLLWYDEGEERNRGNFPPRFSGRQFPNYSSELNVNALELEDSALYLCASSLRGGNTEAFFGQGTRLTVV.

The chain uses TRBV9 and TRBJ2-1; 7 bases fit TRBD1. CDR1 SGDLS and CDR2 YYNGEE come from the germline V gene. The CDR3 extends over 16 amino acids. The junction had 7 bases not matched to a gene; V was cut back by 3 bases and J by 1 base. The CDR3 here is CASSEGDSFSYNEQFF. CDR3 in DNA: TGTGCCAGCAGCGAAGGGGACAGCTTTTCCTACAATGAGCAGTTCTTC.

The chain carries TRBV27 and TRBJ1-6; D might be TRBD1 (6 bases). This CDR3 is 16 amino acids long. V was cut by 7 bases and J by 0 bases, with 13 bases left in between. CDR1 MNHEY and CDR2 SMNVEV come from the germline V gene (reference sequence). CDR3 nucleotides: TGTGCCAGCATGGGGACATCCTTCTCCTATAATTCACCCCTCCACTTT. It translates to CASMGTSFSYNSPLHF.

The chain uses TRBV5-4 and TRBJ2-3; 12 bases line up with TRBD2. After removal of 3 bases from V and 2 bases from J, the junction contained 4 bases not matched to a gene. Germline CDR1 reads SGHNT; CDR2 reads YYREEE (reference sequence). The CDR3 runs to 16 residues. CDR3 coding DNA: TGTGCCAGCAGCTCCCGACTAGCGGGGGCCACAGATACGCAGTATTTT. It specifies CASSSRLAGATDTQYF. Based on the CDR3 plus reference TRBV5-4 and TRBJ2-3, the full variable domain is ETGVTQSPTHLIKTRGQQVTLRCSSQSGHNTVSWYQQALGQGPQFIFQYYREEENGRGNFPPRFSGLQFPNYSSELNVNALELDDSALYLCASSSRLAGATDTQYFGPGTRLTVL.

The V and J genes are TRBV30 and TRBJ2-5; 11 bases are a match to TRBD2. Germline CDR1 GTSNPN, CDR2 SVGIG (reference sequence). This CDR3 region has 18 residues. The V gene end was trimmed by 2 bases and the J gene end by 0 bases; junction bases not matched to a gene: 11. CDR3 nucleotides: TGTGCCTGGAGTCTGGCTAGCGGGGGGATAATGAACCAAGAGACCCAGTACTTC. As protein: CAWSLASGGIMNQETQYF.

The CDR3: CASSQDTGTGNGYTF. DNA for the CDR3: TGCGCCAGCAGCCAAGACACCGGGACAGGGAATGGCTACACCTTC. The chain joins TRBV4-3 to TRBJ1-2; TRBD1 aligns across 9 bases. Trimming took 0 bases from V and 6 from J; bases not matched to a gene: 5. CDR1 LGHNA and CDR2 YSLEER come from the germline V gene. The CDR3 sequence is 15 residues long.

The chain employs TRBV7-6 and TRBJ2-5; unclear D gene. V was trimmed by 1 base and J by 2 bases, leaving 8 bases between them. The germline gives CDR1 SGHVS, CDR2 FNYEAQ. CDR3 length equals 14 residues. CDR3 bases: TGTGCCAGCAGCTTAGAAGTACAACAAGAGACCCAGTACTTC. Its translation is CASSLEVQQETQYF.

This chain joins TRBV18 and TRBJ2-3, with TRBD2 matching 8 bases. The V gene end was trimmed by 6 bases and the J gene end by 0 bases; junction bases not matched to a gene: 11. The CDR3 runs to 17 residues. From germline, CDR1 is KGHSH and CDR2 LQKENI. This CDR3 is CASSPLDQRGSTDTQYF. The CDR3 region has the DNA TGTGCCAGCTCCCCCTTAGACCAGCGGGGGAGCACAGATACGCAGTATTTT.

This clone was detected only once. This chain links TRBV5-1 with TRBJ2-1, with TRBD1 identical over 8 bases. The germline V gene encodes CDR1 SGHRS and CDR2 YFSETQ. The trim removed 0 bases at V and 7 bases at J, leaving 6 bases unmatched. The CDR3 has 15 residues. CDR3 nucleotide sequence: TGCGCCAGCAGCTTGGCAGGGGGCAGTAGGAATGAGCAGTTCTTC. Its protein is CASSLAGGSRNEQFF.

This chain connects TRBV9 to TRBJ1-4; D perhaps matches TRBD1 (5 bases). The V end was cut by 3 bases, the J end by 6 bases, with 12 bases between. Per the germline V gene, CDR1 is SGDLS and CDR2 is YYNGEE. The CDR3 is made up of 14 amino acids. The CDR3: CASSGRDPDEKLFF. In DNA, the CDR3 is TGTGCCAGCAGCGGCAGGGATCCAGATGAAAAACTGTTTTTT. Complete variable domain (other parts from reference TRBV9 and TRBJ1-4): DSGVTQTPKHLITATGQRVTLRCSPRSGDLSVYWYQQSLDQGLQFLIQYYNGEERAKGNILERFSAQQFPDLHSELNLSSLELGDSALYFCASSGRDPDEKLFFGSGTQLSVL.

This clone was observed a single time. The chain is built from TRBV20-1 and TRBJ2-5; D gene uncertain. Germline CDR1 is DFQATT and CDR2 is SNEGSKA (reference sequence). Trimming took 6 bases from V and 1 from J, leaving 6 bases between them. The CDR3 loop spans 11 amino acids. The CDR3 loop is CSAISQETQYF. CDR3 sequence (DNA): TGCAGTGCAATATCCCAAGAGACCCAGTACTTC.

About this clone: A read error may produce the germline difference seen at one junction end. This chain connects TRBV27 to TRBJ2-7, with TRBD1 as a possible D gene (6 bases). From germline, CDR1 is MNHEY and CDR2 SMNVEV (reference sequence). CDR3 length: 14 residues. CDR3 sequence (DNA): TGTGCCAGCAGCCCACCAGGGGCACCGCACCTACTGTGGTTC. This gives the protein CASSPPGAPHLLWF.

V is TRBV9 and J is TRBJ1-3, with D uncertain. Germline V gene sequence: CDR1 SGDLS, CDR2 YYNGEE. Trimming pared 0 bases from V and 4 bases from J, leaving 8 bases between. This CDR3 has 14 amino acids. The CDR3 nucleotides read TGTGCCAGCAGCGTAGGTAACAGAGGAAACACCATATATTTT. Translating gives CASSVGNRGNTIYF. Full variable domain (rest looked up from reference TRBV9 and TRBJ1-3): DSGVTQTPKHLITATGQRVTLRCSPRSGDLSVYWYQQSLDQGLQFLIQYYNGEERAKGNILERFSAQQFPDLHSELNLSSLELGDSALYFCASSVGNRGNTIYFGEGSWLTVV.

The chain couples TRBV29-1 to TRBJ2-2; perhaps TRBD1 as D (6 bases). This CDR3 spans 14 amino acids. Per the germline V gene, CDR1 is SQVTM and CDR2 is ANQGSEA. V was pared by 4 bases and J by 0 bases, with 9 bases between. CDR3 DNA sequence: TGCAGCGTTGGGACAGTCGCGAACACCGGGGAGCTGTTTTTT. It is translated as CSVGTVANTGELFF.

V and J are TRBV13 and TRBJ2-7; no reliable D call. Germline assignment: CDR1 PRHDT and CDR2 FYEKMQ (reference sequence). Trimming cost V 7 bases and J 2 bases, with 18 bases left between them. The CDR3 has 15 residues. In nucleotides, the CDR3 is TGTGCCAGCACCCTACTCCGCCAAAGAGCCTACGAGCAGTACTTC. Residues: CASTLLRQRAYEQYF.

The rearrangement links TRBV5-6 to TRBJ2-2; D may be TRBD1 (6 bases). V was shortened by 3 bases and J by 5 bases, with 20 bases between the two germline ends. The germline gives CDR1 SGHDT, CDR2 YYEEEE. CDR3 length: 17 residues. The CDR3 coding sequence is TGTGCCAGCAGCTCGAAACATTACAGGGTAGGGACCGGGGAGCTGTTTTTT. It codes for CASSSKHYRVGTGELFF.

The V and J genes are TRBV2 and TRBJ1-2; perhaps TRBD1 as D (5 bases). V dropped 2 bases and J dropped 7 bases, with 17 bases sitting between them. The CDR3 has 15 residues. The germline V gene encodes CDR1 SNHLY and CDR2 FYNNEI. The CDR3 reads CASSESQALRGGYTF. In DNA, the CDR3 is TGTGCCAGCAGTGAAAGTCAGGCCCTTAGGGGTGGCTACACCTTC.

J is TRBJ2-7 and V is TRBV4-2; no reliable D call. The CDR3 runs to 18 residues. The germline V gene has CDR1 LGHNA and CDR2 YNFKEQ. V was pared by 0 bases and J by 0 bases, with 18 bases between. The CDR3 DNA is TGTGCCAGCAGCCAAGATCCCCATAGCTTTACGGACTCCTACGAGCAGTACTTC. Its translation is CASSQDPHSFTDSYEQYF.